The present TCR beta chain was sequenced within a study of T-cell reconstitution after alpha-beta-depleted transplantation in children. A library of TCRbeta sequences, prepared with unique molecular identifiers, was generated. Via MiXCR, TCRdb re-called the PCR reads, giving one row per CDR3 protein. The table has a few hundred thousand distinct CDR3 sequences, about 17% seen once. Study-level points and caveats: Surviving recipient T cells and intrathymic progenitors accounted for some patients' high TCRbeta diversity at day 60. Newly produced T cells mostly accounted for T-cell counts and diversity one year post-transplant. Reportedly, alpha-beta T cells present about two months post-transplant originated from several hundred expanded clones of graft origin.

With respect to this clonotype: What it binds is not known.

The starting material was PBMCs, mostly from graft donor cells, obtained 360 days after TCRalphabeta/CD19-depleted stem cell transplant. The TCR originated in a boy under two years old who had a stem cell transplant for Wiskott-Aldrich syndrome, so the T cells may come from the graft donor.

CDR3 in DNA: TGTGCCAGCAGCGAGGTTACGCGATTTTCGCCAGATTATACGCAGTATTTT. It specifies CASSEVTRFSPDYTQYF. The V gene is TRBV6-1, the J gene TRBJ2-3; D gene ambiguous. Between the trimmed V and J ends, which lost 6 bases and 7 bases, there was a span of 26 bases. CDR1 MNHNS and CDR2 SASEGT come from the germline V gene. The CDR3 consists of 17 residues.